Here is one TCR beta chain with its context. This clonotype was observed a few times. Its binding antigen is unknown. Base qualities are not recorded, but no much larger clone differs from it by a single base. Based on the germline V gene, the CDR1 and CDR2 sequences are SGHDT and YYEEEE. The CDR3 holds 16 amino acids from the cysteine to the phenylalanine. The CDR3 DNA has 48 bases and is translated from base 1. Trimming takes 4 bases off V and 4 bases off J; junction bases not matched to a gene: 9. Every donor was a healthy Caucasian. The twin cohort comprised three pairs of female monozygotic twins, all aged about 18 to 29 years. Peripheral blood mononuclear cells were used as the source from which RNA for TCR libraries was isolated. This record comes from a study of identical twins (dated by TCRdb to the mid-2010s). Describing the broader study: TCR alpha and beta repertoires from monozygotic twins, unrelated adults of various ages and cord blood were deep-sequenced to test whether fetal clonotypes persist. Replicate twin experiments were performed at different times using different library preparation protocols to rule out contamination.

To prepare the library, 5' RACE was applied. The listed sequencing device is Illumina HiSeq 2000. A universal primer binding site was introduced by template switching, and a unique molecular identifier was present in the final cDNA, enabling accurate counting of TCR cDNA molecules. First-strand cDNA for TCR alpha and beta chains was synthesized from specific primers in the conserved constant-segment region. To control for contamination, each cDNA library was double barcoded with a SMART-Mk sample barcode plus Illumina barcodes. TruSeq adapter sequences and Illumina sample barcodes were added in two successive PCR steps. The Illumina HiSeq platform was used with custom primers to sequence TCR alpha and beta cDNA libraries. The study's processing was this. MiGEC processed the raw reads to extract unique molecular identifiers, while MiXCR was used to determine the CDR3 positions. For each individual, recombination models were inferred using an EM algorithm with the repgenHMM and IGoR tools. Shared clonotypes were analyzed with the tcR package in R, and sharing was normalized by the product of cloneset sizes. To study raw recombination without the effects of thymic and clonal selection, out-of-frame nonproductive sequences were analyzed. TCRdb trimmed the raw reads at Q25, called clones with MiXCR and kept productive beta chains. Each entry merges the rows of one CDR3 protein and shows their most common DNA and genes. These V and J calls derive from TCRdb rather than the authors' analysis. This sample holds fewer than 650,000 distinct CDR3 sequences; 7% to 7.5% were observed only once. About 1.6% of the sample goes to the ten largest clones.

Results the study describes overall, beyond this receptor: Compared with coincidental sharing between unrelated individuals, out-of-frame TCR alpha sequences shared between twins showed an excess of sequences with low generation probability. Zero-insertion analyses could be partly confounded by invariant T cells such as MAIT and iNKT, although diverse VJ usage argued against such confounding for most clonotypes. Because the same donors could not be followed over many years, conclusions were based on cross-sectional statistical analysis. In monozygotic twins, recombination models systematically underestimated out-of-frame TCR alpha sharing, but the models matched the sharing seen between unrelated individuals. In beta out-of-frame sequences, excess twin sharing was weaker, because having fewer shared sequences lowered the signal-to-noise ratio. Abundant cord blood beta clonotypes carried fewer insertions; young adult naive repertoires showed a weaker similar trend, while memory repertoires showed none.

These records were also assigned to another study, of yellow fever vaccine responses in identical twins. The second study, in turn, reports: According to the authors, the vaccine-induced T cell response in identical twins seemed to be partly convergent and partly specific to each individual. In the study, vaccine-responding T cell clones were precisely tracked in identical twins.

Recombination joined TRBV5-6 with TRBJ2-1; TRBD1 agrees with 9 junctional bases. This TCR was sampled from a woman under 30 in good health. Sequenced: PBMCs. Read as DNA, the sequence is TGTGCCAGCAGCGGGGACAGGGCCTCTACTTACAATGAGCAGTTCTTC. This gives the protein CASSGDRASTYNEQFF.